This record concerns one T cell receptor (beta chain) sequence. Germline CDR1 is MNHNS and CDR2 is SASEGT. There are 13 residues in the CDR3. V gave up 3 bases and J gave up 7 bases, with 13 bases separating them. A Seattle source enrolled patients during active infection and followed them longitudinally. This specimen comes from a study of blood T cell repertoires in COVID-19. Study overall: The samples span acute and convalescent COVID-19 from the United States, Italy and Spain. PBMCs, B-cell-depleted T cells, or T cells were the source of the cDNA or gDNA that made up the material.

Assay: immunoSEQ multiplex PCR; the TCRdb copy retains only in-frame clones and omits some. This sample carries over 130,000 clones, roughly 84% of them seen once, and the ten largest clones take about 8.9%. This sequence was found in a man between 25 and 39 years old with COVID-19, enrolled during active disease. The sample was peripheral blood. The V gene is TRBV6-1, the J gene TRBJ2-7, with D tentatively TRBD1 (5 bases). Written as DNA, the CDR3 is TGTGCCAGCAGTGAGGGGCCCCCTAGAGAGCAGTACTTC. It yields the protein CASSEGPPREQYF.